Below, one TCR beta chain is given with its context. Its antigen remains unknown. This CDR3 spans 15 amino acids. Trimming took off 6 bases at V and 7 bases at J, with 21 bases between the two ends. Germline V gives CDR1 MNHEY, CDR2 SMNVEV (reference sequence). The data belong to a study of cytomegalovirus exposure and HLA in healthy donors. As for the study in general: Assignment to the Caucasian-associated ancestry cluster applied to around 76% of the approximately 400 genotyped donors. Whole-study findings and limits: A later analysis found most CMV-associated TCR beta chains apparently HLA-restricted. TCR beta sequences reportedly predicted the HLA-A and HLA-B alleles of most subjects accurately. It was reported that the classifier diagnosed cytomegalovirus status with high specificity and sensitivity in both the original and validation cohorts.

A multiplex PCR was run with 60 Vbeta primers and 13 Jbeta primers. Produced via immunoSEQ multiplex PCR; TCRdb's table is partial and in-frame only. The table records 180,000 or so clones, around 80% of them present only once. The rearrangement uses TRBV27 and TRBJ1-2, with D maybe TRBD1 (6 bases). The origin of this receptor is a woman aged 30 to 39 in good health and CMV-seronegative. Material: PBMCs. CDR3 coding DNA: TGTGCCAGCAGCCCCTTTGGAGGGGGGGATGGTGGCTACACCTTC. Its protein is CASSPFGGGDGGYTF.